The T cell receptor beta chain described here comes from a study of T cell repertoires in cytomegalovirus infection. At the level of the study: Matching HLA type, along with CMV infection, was indicated by public TCR beta signatures.

For this clonotype: Its antigen is undetermined.

TCRdb recomputed calls from the reads with MiXCR, one row per CDR3 protein. The sample has around 530,000 distinct CDR3 sequences, around 27% seen once. General study points: The cumulative frequency of public TCR beta families distinguished individuals who carried CMV together with the relevant HLA. CMV-specific TCR beta clonotypes restricted by HLA-C dominated the ex vivo response.

The CDR3 runs to 15 residues. Germline lookup yields CDR1 SNHLY and CDR2 FYNNEI. V was shortened by 8 bases and J by 0 bases, with 15 bases between the two germline ends. This chain uses TRBV2 with TRBJ2-3, with D unclear. Material for sequencing was PBMCs. The source of this sequence is a human donor in good health (CMV status not recorded). Some clones in this sample may be carry-over from other donors' samples. The CDR3 nucleotides read TGTGCCAGCGGCGCCCCGGGTCCTAGCACAGATACGCAGTATTTT. It yields the protein CASGAPGPSTDTQYF.